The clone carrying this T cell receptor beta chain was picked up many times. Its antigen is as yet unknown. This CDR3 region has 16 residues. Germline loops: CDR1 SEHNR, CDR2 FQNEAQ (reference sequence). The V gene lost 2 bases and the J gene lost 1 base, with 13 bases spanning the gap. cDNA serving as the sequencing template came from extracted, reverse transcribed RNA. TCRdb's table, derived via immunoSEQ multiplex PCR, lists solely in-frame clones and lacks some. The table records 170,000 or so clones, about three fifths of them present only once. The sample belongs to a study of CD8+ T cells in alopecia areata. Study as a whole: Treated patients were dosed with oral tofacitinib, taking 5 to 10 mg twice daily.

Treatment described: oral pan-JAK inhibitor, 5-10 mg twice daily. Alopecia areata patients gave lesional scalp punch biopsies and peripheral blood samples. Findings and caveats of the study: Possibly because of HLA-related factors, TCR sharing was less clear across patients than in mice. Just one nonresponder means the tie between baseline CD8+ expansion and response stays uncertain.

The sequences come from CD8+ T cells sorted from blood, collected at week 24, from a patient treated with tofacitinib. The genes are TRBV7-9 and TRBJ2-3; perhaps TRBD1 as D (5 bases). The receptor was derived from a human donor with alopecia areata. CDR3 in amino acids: CASSLNWQGRTDTQYF. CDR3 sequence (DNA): TGTGCCAGCAGCTTAAATTGGCAGGGTCGCACAGATACGCAGTATTTT.